Shown below are 20 T cell receptor beta chains from a single sample sequenced in a study of T-cell memory formation after mild COVID-19. TCRdb called the 5' RACE reads again in MiXCR, with one record for every CDR3 protein. This table holds 150,000 to 200,000 distinct CDR3 sequences, approximately 15% found once. Material for sequencing was PBMCs or a T cell subset sorted from them (not recorded which). These receptors all come from an adult woman who had mild COVID-19 (a few samples of this study predate the infection). Cell type and time point are not known.

This clonotype was observed a single time. The chain has TRBV15 and TRBJ1-4; no definite D call. The germline V gene encodes CDR1 LNHNV and CDR2 YYDKDF (reference sequence). This CDR3 spans 15 amino acids. Deletions cut 1 base from V and 8 bases from J, with 14 bases between. The CDR3 DNA follows: TGTGCCACCAGCAGAGTGGGCCCGTCTGGGGAAAAACTGTTTTTT. Translated: CATSRVGPSGEKLFF.

V and J are TRBV12-3 or TRBV12-4 and TRBJ2-7; 12 bases map to TRBD2. The CDR3 length is 16 residues. The V and J ends lost 5 bases and 6 bases, in that order; junction bases with no gene match: 11. The CDR3 region is CASSPRVLAGGLEQYF. In DNA form, the CDR3 reads TGTGCCAGCAGTCCTCGGGTGCTAGCGGGGGGGCTCGAGCAGTACTTC.

This clonotype was seen a few times. J is TRBJ2-1 and V is TRBV7-6; 10 bases are shared with TRBD2. Germline loops: CDR1 SGHVS, CDR2 FNYEAQ. The CDR3 runs 15 residues. V was clipped by 3 bases and J by 4 bases; unmatched bases: 3. The CDR3 protein is CASSFDSGRYNEQFF. The CDR3 region has the DNA TGTGCCAGCAGCTTTGATAGCGGGAGGTACAATGAGCAGTTCTTC.

This clonotype was seen repeatedly, ten times or more. The rearrangement uses TRBV7-9 and TRBJ2-3; no clear D. Germline V gene lookup returns CDR1 SEHNR and CDR2 FQNEAQ (reference sequence). This CDR3 contains 17 residues. V shed 1 base and J shed 1 base, with 15 bases lying between them. The chain's CDR3 is CASSLGPPRRRTDTQYF. CDR3 DNA: TGTGCCAGCAGCTTAGGCCCCCCCCGCCGACGCACAGATACGCAGTATTTT.

The table lists this clonotype with many counts. The chain is built from TRBV7-9 and TRBJ2-1; 9 bases align to TRBD2. V trimming: 3 bases; J trimming: 6 bases; junction bases outside the gene matches: 0. From germline, CDR1 is SEHNR and CDR2 FQNEAQ (reference sequence). The CDR3 length is 13 residues. CDR3 amino acids: CASSFSGSNEQFF. DNA of the CDR3: TGTGCCAGCAGCTTTAGCGGGAGCAATGAGCAGTTCTTC.

This chain uses TRBV5-1 with TRBJ2-3; 8 nucleotides line up with TRBD2. V was pared by 2 bases and J by 4 bases, with 3 bases of the junction left unmatched. CDR3 length equals 14 residues. Germline V gene data show CDR1 as SGHRS and CDR2 as YFSETQ. For the CDR3, the DNA is TGCGCCAGCAGCTTCGGGAGGGATTCAGATACGCAGTATTTT. Encoded protein: CASSFGRDSDTQYF.

V usage is TRBV9 and J usage is TRBJ2-4; either TRBD1 or TRBD2 may supply D (5 bases each). Trimming cost V 2 bases and J 0 bases, with 18 bases left between them. This CDR3 has 18 residues. Germline CDR1 is SGDLS and CDR2 is YYNGEE. In DNA, the CDR3 is TGTGCCAGCAGCGTCGGGGCAGGCTCTGGGATAGCCAAAAACATTCAGTACTTC. Residues: CASSVGAGSGIAKNIQYF.

This clonotype was observed a few times. The chain carries TRBV29-1 and TRBJ2-1; 7 bases are shared with TRBD2. The CDR3 loop spans 13 amino acids. V shed 3 bases, J shed 9 bases, and the junction held 8 bases outside the gene matches. The germline CDR1 and CDR2 sequences are SQVTM and ANQGSEA. The CDR3 reads CSVDPWSSGEQFF. The CDR3 coding sequence is TGCAGCGTTGACCCTTGGTCTAGCGGTGAGCAGTTCTTC.

The genes are TRBV12-3 or TRBV12-4 and TRBJ2-1; 8 bases align to TRBD1. The CDR3 totals 14 residues. Trimming cost V 2 bases and J 9 bases; bases outside gene matches: 6. CDR3 region: CASSLRETGAEQFF. The CDR3 DNA sequence: TGTGCCAGCAGTTTAAGGGAGACAGGGGCTGAGCAGTTCTTC.

A note on this clonotype: Possible read error: a much larger clone is one base away. The chain couples TRBV5-1 to TRBJ2-2; TRBD2 might be the D (5 bases). Germline values: CDR1 SGHRS, CDR2 YFSETQ. CDR3 size: 13 residues. CDR3 protein: CASSTGNTGEMFF. CDR3 sequence (DNA): TGCGCCAGCAGCACGGGGAACACCGGGGAGATGTTTTTT.

About this clonotype: A much larger clone is a single base away; this may be a read error. The chain uses TRBV28 and TRBJ2-5, with D unresolved. This CDR3 region has 11 residues. Trimming removed 4 bases at V and 5 bases at J, with 5 bases between. Looked up from germline, CDR1 is MDHEN and CDR2 is SYDVKM. The CDR3 DNA is TGTGCCAGCAGTTCGTGGGAGACCCAGTACTTC. Translation gives CASSSWETQYF.

The chain combines TRBV10-3 with TRBJ1-6; 7 bases align to TRBD1. There are 15 residues in the CDR3. Germline CDR1 and CDR2: ENHRY and SYGVKD. J lost 5 bases, V lost 6 bases, and 7 bases had no gene match. CDR3 region: CAIRSGTADNSPLHF. CDR3 coding DNA: TGTGCCATCAGGAGCGGGACAGCTGATAATTCACCCCTCCACTTT.

This chain links TRBV27 with TRBJ2-7; tentative D call: TRBD1 (5 bases). Germline V gene data show CDR1 as MNHEY and CDR2 as SMNVEV (reference sequence). V lost 6 bases and J lost 8, with 17 bases in between. The CDR3 extends over 13 amino acids. The DNA of the CDR3 is TGTGCCAGCAGCCTCGGGCAGGGCTATAAGCAGTACTTC. The encoded protein is CASSLGQGYKQYF.

The rearrangement links TRBV7-9 to TRBJ2-5; D is perhaps TRBD2 (6 bases). Germline assignment: CDR1 SEHNR and CDR2 FQNEAQ (reference sequence). This CDR3 is built from 14 residues. Trimming removed 3 bases at V and 3 bases at J, with 11 bases between. CDR3 DNA sequence: TGTGCCAGCAGCTTCTCACTAGCAGAAGAGACCCAGTACTTC. Translating gives CASSFSLAEETQYF.

There are many counts of this clonotype. The chain's CDR3 is CATSDRWERQETQYF. The CDR3 coding sequence is TGTGCCACCAGTGATCGATGGGAGAGACAAGAGACCCAGTACTTC. The chain links TRBV24-1 to TRBJ2-5, with D possibly TRBD2 on 5 matching bases. The V and J ends lost 3 bases and 2 bases respectively, with 12 bases between them. The CDR3 length is 15 residues. CDR1 and CDR2 (germline): KGHDR, SFDVKD.

With regard to this clonotype: One end of the junction does not line up with germline, which may come from a read error. V gene TRBV6-5 combines with J gene TRBJ2-3; 8 bases agree with TRBD2. Per germline, CDR1 MNHEY and CDR2 SVGAGI. The CDR3 contains 16 residues. The CDR3 DNA reads TGTGCCAGCAGTTACCACACTAGCGGAGACACATATACGCAGTATTTT. Translating it yields CASSYHTSGDTYTQYF.

The DNA for the CDR3 is TGTGCCAGCAGTTACTTAAAAGGGGGCGAGCAGTACTTC. Translating it yields CASSYLKGGEQYF. The chain uses TRBV6-5 and TRBJ2-7; D may be TRBD1 (6 bases). CDR3 length equals 13 residues. The V end lost 1 base, the J end lost 6 bases, and 10 bases lay between the germline ends. Germline assignment: CDR1 MNHEY and CDR2 SVGAGI.

This clonotype was detected a few times. The chain joins TRBV4-3 to TRBJ2-1; 10 nucleotides line up with TRBD2. This CDR3 has 16 amino acids. CDR1 and CDR2 from the germline V gene are LGHNA and YSLEER. J lost 3 bases, V lost 4 bases, and 6 bases had no gene match. As DNA, the CDR3 is TGCGCCAGCAGCCCGGCGCGGACTAGCGGCTACAATGAGCAGTTCTTC. The encoded protein is CASSPARTSGYNEQFF.

This clonotype was detected ten times or more. One end of the junction is discordant with germline, which a read error may explain. V usage is TRBV7-7 and J usage is TRBJ2-1; D is possibly TRBD2 (6 bases). The germline gives CDR1 SSHAT, CDR2 FNYEAQ (reference sequence). The CDR3 length is 15 residues. CDR3 coding DNA: TGTGCTAGCAGCCCAGTCGGGGGTTCCTACAATGAGCAGTTCTTC. Amino acid sequence: CASSPVGGSYNEQFF.

The chain uses TRBV19 and TRBJ1-1; maybe TRBD1 (5 bases). CDR1 and CDR2 (germline): LNHDA, SQIVND (reference sequence). V gave up 1 base and J gave up 5 bases, with 14 bases separating them. The CDR3 loop spans 15 amino acids. The CDR3 loop reads CASSIAGRAGTEAFF. In DNA, the CDR3 is TGTGCCAGTAGTATAGCCGGCAGGGCGGGGACTGAAGCTTTCTTT. Using reference TRBV19 and TRBJ1-1 for the parts outside the CDR3, the full variable domain is DGGITQSPKYLFRKEGQNVTLSCEQNLNHDAMYWYRQDPGQGLRLIYYSQIVNDFQKGDIAEGYSVSREKKESFPLTVTSAQKNPTAFYLCASSIAGRAGTEAFFGQGTRLTVV.